This TCR beta chain was captured by sequencing in a study of shared clonotypes between healthy human individuals. As for the study in general: For every donor, three CD4 naive, three CD4 memory, two CD8 naive and one CD8 memory plates were used.

It was into CD45RA+ naive and CD45RA-negative memory subsets that the CD4+ cells were split. The V end lost 1 base, the J end lost 6 bases, and 10 bases lay between the germline ends. The CDR3 sequence is 13 residues long. Germline-derived CDR1 and CDR2 are SGHTA and FQGTGA. The table came from immunoSEQ multiplex PCR; TCRdb's copy has only in-frame clones and leaves some out. The sample contains roughly 1.5 million clones, around 98% of which appear only once. The rearrangement links TRBV7-3 to TRBJ2-7; no firm D call. The material sequenced was naive CD4+ T cells sorted from blood. The subset denotes: CD45RA+ positively selected. This receptor was obtained from a man aged 25-40 years in good health. The CDR3 coding sequence is TGTGCCAGCAGCTTAAGAGATCTGGGCGAGCAGTACTTC. Its translation: CASSLRDLGEQYF.